This TCR beta chain emerged from a study of cytomegalovirus exposure and HLA in healthy donors. Trimming shortened V by 7 bases and J by 9 bases, and 15 bases separated the two germline ends. The CDR3 runs 12 residues. From germline, CDR1 is SNHLY and CDR2 FYNNEI. Primers: 60 Vbeta forward and 13 Jbeta reverse. In the original analysis: There were 70 million to 95 million unique TCR beta chains by a later count, and 8.5 million to 14 million of them were shared. Sequencing was performed with immunoSEQ multiplex PCR; in TCRdb, only in-frame clones are kept and a portion is missing. D and trimming come from the DNA, and the V and J calls and clone size come from that table. The table for this sample gives 60,000 to 90,000 clones.

V is TRBV2 and J is TRBJ2-5; tentatively, D is TRBD2 (5 bases). This sequence was found in a woman in her thirties or forties in good health and CMV-seropositive. Material: PBMCs. The DNA for the CDR3 is TGTGCCAGCACAAGAGCGGCGGGCCCCCAGTACTTC. It translates to CASTRAAGPQYF.